These 2 T cell receptor beta chains were sequenced from one sample in a study of identical twins. One entry per CDR3 protein results from TCRdb running MiXCR on the 5' RACE reads. The data contain some 460,000 distinct CDR3 sequences, 12% to 15% of them singletons. This sample also belongs to another study, concerning yellow fever vaccine responses in identical twins.

Specimen: CD4+ T cells sorted from blood. The receptors derive from a woman between 18 and 29 years old in good health.

In its sample, this clonotype was seen a few times. The chain has TRBV20-1 and TRBJ1-6; 9 bases fit TRBD1. Germline trimming cut 0 bases from V and 10 bases from J; bases unmatched to any gene: 7. Germline V gene data show CDR1 as DFQATT and CDR2 as SNEGSKA (reference sequence). This CDR3 region has 15 residues. The chain's CDR3 is CSARDWGQGPSPLHF. CDR3 in DNA: TGCAGTGCTAGAGATTGGGGACAGGGTCCATCACCCCTCCACTTT.

This clonotype occurred once. The junction differs from germline at one of its ends, possibly a read error. V and J are TRBV12-3 or TRBV12-4 and TRBJ2-5; 7 positions agree with TRBD2. The CDR3 spans 18 residues. In DNA form, the CDR3 reads TGTGCCTGCAGTACTAGTGCCCCTGCTAGCGGTATGCAAGAGACCCAGTACTTC. It codes for CACSTSAPASGMQETQYF.